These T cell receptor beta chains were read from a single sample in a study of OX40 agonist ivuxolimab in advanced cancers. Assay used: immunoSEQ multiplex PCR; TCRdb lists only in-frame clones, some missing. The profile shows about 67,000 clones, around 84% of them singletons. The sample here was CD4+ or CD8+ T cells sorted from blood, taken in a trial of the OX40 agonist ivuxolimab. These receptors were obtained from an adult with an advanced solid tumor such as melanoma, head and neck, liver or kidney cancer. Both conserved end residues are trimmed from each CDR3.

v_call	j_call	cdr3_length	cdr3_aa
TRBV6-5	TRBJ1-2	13	ASSLAPQGSGGYT
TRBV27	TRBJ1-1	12	ASSFRGARAEAF
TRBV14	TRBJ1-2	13	ASSQDPVIELGYT
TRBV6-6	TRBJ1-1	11	ASSYEPNTEAF
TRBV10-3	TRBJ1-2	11	AITQGQSGGYT
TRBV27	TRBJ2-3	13	ASSFSGGAPDTQY
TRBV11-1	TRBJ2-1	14	ASSTGLAGGHNEQF
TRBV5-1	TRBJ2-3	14	ASSLAPTRGTDTQY
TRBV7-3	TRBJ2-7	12	ASSLAGGSYEQY
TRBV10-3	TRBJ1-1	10	AITDSNTEAF
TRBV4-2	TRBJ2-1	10	ASSQDPNEQF
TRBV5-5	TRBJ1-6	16	ASSLRTGRGSYNSPLH
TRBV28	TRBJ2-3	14	ASSLGLAGVTDTQY
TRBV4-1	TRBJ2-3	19	ASSHLPAQGSWGPDTDTQY
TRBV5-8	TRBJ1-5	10	ASREGGIAQH
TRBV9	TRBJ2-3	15	ASSGGGSGSSTDTQY
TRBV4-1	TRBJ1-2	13	ASSQVSQGGYGYT
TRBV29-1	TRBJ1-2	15	SVEDLSRVKSGYGYT
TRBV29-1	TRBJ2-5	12	SATRGARLETQY
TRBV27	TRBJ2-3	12	ASGVGGRGDTQY
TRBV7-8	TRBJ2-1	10	ASSNRGSEQF
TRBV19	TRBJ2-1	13	ASTTTVLKYNEQF
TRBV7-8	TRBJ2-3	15	ASSIKGASGGTDTQY
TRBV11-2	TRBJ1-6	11	ASSLDQGTVPR
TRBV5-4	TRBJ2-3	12	ASSLGRGTDTQY
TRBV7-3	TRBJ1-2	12	ASSFSPGQEGYT
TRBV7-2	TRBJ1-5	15	ASSLVFGRAGNQPQH
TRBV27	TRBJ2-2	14	ASSFLRSPNTGELF
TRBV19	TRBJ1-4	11	ASSTQGSRQLF
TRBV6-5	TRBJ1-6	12	ASSTGGYNSPLH
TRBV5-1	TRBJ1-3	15	ASSLEGYPSSGNTIY
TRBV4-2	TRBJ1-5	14	ASSQDDLRGNQPQH
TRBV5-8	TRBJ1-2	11	ASSPISYYGYT
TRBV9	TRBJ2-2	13	ASSVGGGDTGELF
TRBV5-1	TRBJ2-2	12	ASTRRPNTGELF
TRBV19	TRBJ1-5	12	ASSQSRDNQPQH
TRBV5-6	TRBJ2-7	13	ASSLPTGRIYEQY
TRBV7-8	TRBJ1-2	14	ASSLVQGARYYGYT
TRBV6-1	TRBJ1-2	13	ASSEPWTGPYGYT
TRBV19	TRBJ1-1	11	ASSQGARTEAF
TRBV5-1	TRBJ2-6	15	ASSTDRGRSGANVLT
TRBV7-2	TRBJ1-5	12	ASSLVAGNQPQH
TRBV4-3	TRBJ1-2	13	ASSQDGGDVGGYT
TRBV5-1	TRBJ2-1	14	ASSLVAGGPYNEQF
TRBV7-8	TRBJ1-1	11	ASSFGRNTEAF
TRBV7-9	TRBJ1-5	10	ASSLDNQPQH